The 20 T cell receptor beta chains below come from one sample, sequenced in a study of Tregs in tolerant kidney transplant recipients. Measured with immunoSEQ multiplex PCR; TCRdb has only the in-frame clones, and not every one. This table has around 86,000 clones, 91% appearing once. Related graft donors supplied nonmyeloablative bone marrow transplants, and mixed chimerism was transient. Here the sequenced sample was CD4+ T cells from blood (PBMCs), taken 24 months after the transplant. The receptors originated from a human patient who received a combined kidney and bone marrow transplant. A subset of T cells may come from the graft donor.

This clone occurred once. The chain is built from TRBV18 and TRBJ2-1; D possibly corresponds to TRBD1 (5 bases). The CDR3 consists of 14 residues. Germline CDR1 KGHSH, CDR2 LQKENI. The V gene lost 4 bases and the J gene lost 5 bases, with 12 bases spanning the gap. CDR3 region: CASSQGWKDNEQFF. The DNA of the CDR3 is TGTGCCAGCTCACAGGGGTGGAAGGACAATGAGCAGTTCTTC.

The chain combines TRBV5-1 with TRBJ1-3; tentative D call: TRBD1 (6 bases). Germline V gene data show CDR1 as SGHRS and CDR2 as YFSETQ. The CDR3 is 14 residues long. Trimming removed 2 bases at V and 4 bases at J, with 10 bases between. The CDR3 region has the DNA TGCGCCAGCAGCTTTGGGACACAAGGAAACACCATATATTTT. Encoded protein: CASSFGTQGNTIYF.

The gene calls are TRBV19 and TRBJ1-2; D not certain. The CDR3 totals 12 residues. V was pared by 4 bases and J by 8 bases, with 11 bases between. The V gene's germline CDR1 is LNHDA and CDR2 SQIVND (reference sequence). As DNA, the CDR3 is TGTGCCAGTAGTACTGTAGCGCGGGGCTACACCTTC. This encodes CASSTVARGYTF.

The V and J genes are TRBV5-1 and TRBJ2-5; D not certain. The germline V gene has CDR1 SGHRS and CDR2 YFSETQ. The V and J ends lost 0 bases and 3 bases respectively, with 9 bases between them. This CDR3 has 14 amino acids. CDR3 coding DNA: TGCGCCAGCAGCTTGGTCTTCGCGGAAGAGACCCAGTACTTC. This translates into CASSLVFAEETQYF. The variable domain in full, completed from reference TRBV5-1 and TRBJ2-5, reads KAGVTQTPRYLIKTRGQQVTLSCSPISGHRSVSWYQQTPGQGLQFLFEYFSETQRNKGNFPGRFSGRQFSNSRSEMNVSTLELGDSALYLCASSLVFAEETQYFGPGTRLLVL.

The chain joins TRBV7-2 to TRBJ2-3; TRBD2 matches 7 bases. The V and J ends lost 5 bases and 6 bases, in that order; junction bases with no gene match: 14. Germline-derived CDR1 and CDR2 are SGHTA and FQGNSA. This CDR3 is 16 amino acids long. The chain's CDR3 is CASSQLGVAGEDTQYF. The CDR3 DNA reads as TGTGCCAGCAGCCAATTGGGGGTCGCGGGAGAGGATACGCAGTATTTT.

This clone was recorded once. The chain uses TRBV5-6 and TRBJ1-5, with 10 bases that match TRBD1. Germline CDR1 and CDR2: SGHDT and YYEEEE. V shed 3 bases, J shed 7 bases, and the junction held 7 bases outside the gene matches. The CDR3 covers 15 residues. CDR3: CASSWGTGEGQPQHF. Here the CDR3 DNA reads TGTGCCAGCAGCTGGGGGACAGGGGAAGGACAGCCCCAGCATTTT.

The CDR3 DNA reads as TGTGCCACCAGCACCACAGGGAATCAGCCCCAGCATTTT. This encodes CATSTTGNQPQHF. The rearrangement links TRBV15 to TRBJ1-5; the D gene is possibly TRBD1 (6 bases). The germline V gene encodes CDR1 LNHNV and CDR2 YYDKDF (reference sequence). V lost 4 bases and J 4 bases, leaving 8 bases between the germline ends. The CDR3 loop spans 13 amino acids.

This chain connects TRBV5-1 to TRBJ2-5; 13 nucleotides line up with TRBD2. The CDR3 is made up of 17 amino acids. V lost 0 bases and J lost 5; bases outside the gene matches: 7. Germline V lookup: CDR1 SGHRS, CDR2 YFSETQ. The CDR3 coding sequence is TGCGCCAGCAGCTTGGGACTAGCGGGGGGCCCAGCTGAGACCCAGTACTTC. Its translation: CASSLGLAGGPAETQYF.

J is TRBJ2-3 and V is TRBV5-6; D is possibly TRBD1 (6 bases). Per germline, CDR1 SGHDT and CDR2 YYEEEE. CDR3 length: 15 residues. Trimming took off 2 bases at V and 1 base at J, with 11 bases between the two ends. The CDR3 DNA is TGTGCCAGCAGCTTAATACAGGGACGCACAGATACGCAGTATTTT. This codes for CASSLIQGRTDTQYF.

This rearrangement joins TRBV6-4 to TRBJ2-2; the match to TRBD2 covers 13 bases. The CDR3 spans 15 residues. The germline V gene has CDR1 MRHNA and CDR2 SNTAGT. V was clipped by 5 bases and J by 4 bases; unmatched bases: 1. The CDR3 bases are TGTGCCAGCAGTTGGACTAGCGGGAGCACCGGGGAGCTGTTTTTT. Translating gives CASSWTSGSTGELFF.

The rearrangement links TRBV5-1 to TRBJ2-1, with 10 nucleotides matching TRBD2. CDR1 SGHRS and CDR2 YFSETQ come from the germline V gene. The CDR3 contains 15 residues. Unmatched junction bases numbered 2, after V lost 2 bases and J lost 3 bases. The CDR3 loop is CASSFGLADYNEQFF. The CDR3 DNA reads TGCGCCAGCAGCTTCGGACTAGCGGACTACAATGAGCAGTTCTTC.

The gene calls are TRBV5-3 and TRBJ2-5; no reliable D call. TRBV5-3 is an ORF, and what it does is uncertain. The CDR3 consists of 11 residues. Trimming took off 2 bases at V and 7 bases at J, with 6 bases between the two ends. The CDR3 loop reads CARSFRGTQYF. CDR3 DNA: TGTGCCAGAAGCTTTCGAGGGACCCAGTACTTC.

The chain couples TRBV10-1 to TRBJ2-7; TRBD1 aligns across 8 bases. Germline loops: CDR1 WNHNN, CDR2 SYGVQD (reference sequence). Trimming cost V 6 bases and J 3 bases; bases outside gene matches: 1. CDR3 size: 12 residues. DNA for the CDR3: TGCGCCAGCAGGACAGGGGACTACGAGCAGTACTTC. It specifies CASRTGDYEQYF.

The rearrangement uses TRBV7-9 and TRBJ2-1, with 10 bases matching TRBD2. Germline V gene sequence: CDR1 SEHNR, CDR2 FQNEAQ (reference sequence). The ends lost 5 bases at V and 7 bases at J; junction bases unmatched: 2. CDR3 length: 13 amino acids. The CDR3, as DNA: TGTGCCAGCAGCCGGACTAGCGGAAATGAGCAGTTCTTC. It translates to CASSRTSGNEQFF.

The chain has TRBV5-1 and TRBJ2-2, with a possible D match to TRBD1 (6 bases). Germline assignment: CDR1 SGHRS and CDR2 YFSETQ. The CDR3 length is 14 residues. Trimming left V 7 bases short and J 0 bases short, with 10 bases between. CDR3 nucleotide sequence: TGCGCCAGCGCCCGACAGGCGAACACCGGGGAGCTGTTTTTT. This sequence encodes CASARQANTGELFF.

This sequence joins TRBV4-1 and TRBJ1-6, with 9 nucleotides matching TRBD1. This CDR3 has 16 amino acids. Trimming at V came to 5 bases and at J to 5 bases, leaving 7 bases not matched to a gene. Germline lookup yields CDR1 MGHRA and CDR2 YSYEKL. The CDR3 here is CASSNRDRADNSPLHF. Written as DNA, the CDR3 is TGCGCCAGCAGCAACCGGGACAGGGCCGATAATTCACCCCTCCACTTT.

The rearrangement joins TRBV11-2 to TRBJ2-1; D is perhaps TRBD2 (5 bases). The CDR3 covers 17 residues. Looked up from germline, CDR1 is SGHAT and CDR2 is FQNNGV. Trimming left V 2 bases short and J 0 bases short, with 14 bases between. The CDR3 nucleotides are TGTGCCAGCAGCTTATATAGCGCTCCCAGCTCCTACAATGAGCAGTTCTTC. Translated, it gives CASSLYSAPSSYNEQFF.

The DNA for the CDR3 is TGTGCCAGCAGCTTTCCCCCACGGGGGGTGGAGACCCAGTACTTC. Translating gives CASSFPPRGVETQYF. The V gene is TRBV11-3, the J gene TRBJ2-5; 7 bases map to TRBD2. From germline, CDR1 is SGHNT and CDR2 YENEEA. The junction had 9 bases not matched to a gene; V was cut back by 3 bases and J by 5 bases. This CDR3 spans 15 amino acids.

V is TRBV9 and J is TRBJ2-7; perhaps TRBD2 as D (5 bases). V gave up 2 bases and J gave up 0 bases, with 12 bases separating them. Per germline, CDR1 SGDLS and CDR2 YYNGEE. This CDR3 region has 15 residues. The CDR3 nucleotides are TGTGCCAGCAGCGTCAGTGGGAGTCCCTCCTACGAGCAGTACTTC. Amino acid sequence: CASSVSGSPSYEQYF. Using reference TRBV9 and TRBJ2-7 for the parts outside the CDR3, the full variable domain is DSGVTQTPKHLITATGQRVTLRCSPRSGDLSVYWYQQSLDQGLQFLIQYYNGEERAKGNILERFSAQQFPDLHSELNLSSLELGDSALYFCASSVSGSPSYEQYFGPGTRLTVT.

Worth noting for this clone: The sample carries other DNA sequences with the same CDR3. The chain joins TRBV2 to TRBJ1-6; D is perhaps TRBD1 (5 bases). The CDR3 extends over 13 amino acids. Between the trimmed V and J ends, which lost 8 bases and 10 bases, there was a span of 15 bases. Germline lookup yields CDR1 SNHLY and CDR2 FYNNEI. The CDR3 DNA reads TGTGCCAGCTACCGGGACTTTACCTCACCCCTCCACTTT. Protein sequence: CASYRDFTSPLHF.